This T cell receptor (beta chain) was sequenced during a study of blood T cell repertoires in COVID-19 (dated by TCRdb to about 2020). General notes on the study: Collaborator samples came from the United States, Italy and Spain and covered acute and convalescent phases of COVID-19. The prospective study material was composed of cDNA or gDNA derived from T cells, B-cell-depleted T cells, or PBMCs. Subjects who had been exposed to COVID-19, were actively infected with it, or had recovered from it provided the deeply sampled blood TCRbeta repertoires that made up the dataset. The repertoires were released in a freely available public database intended as a resource for research on the immune response to SARS-CoV-2. The samples were drawn from the first 160 participants of the ongoing ImmuneRACE study and from under 1,500 subjects provided by 6 global collaborators. Sample metadata almost always included a de-identified subject ID, COVID-19 status, age in years and sex. Where HLA class I and class II types were available, the types were taken from metadata supplied by the sample provider, not from assay-based typing.

Details on this clone: Its binding antigen is unknown. Base qualities are not provided; no much larger clone lies one nucleotide away.

Germline trimming amounts to 4 bases on V and 5 bases on J, with 14 as the count of junction bases outside the gene matches. Measured from the cysteine to the phenylalanine, the CDR3 is 18 residues long. Only the CDR3 DNA is retained, 54 bases long and in frame from the first base. The germline V gene encodes CDR1 MNHEY and CDR2 SMNVEV (reference sequence). Enrolling through a virtual design, the prospective study's participants ranged in age from about 18 to 89 years and lived across roughly 23 United States geographic areas. In the prospective study, participants were assigned to cohorts based on the clinical history participants reported in a screening survey and a study questionnaire. Recovered participants in ImmuneRACE Cohort 3 were defined as having two consecutive negative NP/OP PCR tests, clearance from a healthcare professional, or resolution of symptoms. Each participant in the prospective study had whole blood, serum and a nasopharyngeal or oropharyngeal swab collected by mobile phlebotomists. Prospective study participants could optionally give additional blood draws and questionnaires over a roughly two-month period. Before DNA extraction, prospective study blood samples were shipped either frozen or at room temperature.

The research as a whole found: Clinical and demographic metadata were provided uncurated, with the amount varying by source and participant.

The immunoSEQ Assay, a bias-controlled multiplex PCR, was used to amplify TCRbeta CDR3 regions from genomic DNA. Processing in the source paper ran as follows. Within the assay, amplification of reference gene primers was used to estimate how many nucleated cells each sample contained. Sequence reads were collapsed and filtered to measure the absolute abundance of every unique TCRbeta CDR3 rearrangement. For each sample, productive Simpson clonality was calculated as the square root of Simpson's diversity index across productive rearrangements. TCRdb retrieved this table from immuneACCESS and kept in-frame rearrangements only. Not all clones are present; in checked studies, unresolved V genes account for under half, and no reason is known for the remainder. From that table come the V and J calls and clone size; the DNA was used to work out D and trimming. The sample table lists some 310,000 clones, nearly 90% of them with a count of one. The biggest ten clones account for roughly 10% of the sample.

The receptor was derived from a woman in her 30s who had recovered from COVID-19. The chain uses TRBV27 and TRBJ2-5; TRBD2 lines up with 12 middle nucleotides. Sequenced input: PBMCs or T cells enriched from blood (not recorded which). This receptor carries the CDR3 CASSSLWSTSGSEETQYF. The nucleotide sequence reads as follows: TGTGCCAGCAGTTCCCTTTGGTCGACTAGCGGGAGTGAGGAGACCCAGTACTTC.